These 32 T cell receptor beta chains share one sample of origin, sequenced in a study of shared clonotypes between healthy human individuals. The table came from immunoSEQ multiplex PCR; TCRdb's copy has only in-frame clones and leaves some out. The table has 650,000 to 800,000 clones, 72% seen once. The sample taken for sequencing was memory CD4+ T cells sorted from blood. Specified subset: CD45RA-negative fraction. The receptors derive from a woman aged 30 to 39 in good health.

This clone came up a few times. A read error may explain this, as a much larger clone is one base away. Other nucleotide sequences from this sample produce the same CDR3. V gene TRBV7-2 combines with J gene TRBJ2-1; 7 bases are a match to TRBD2. There are 15 residues in the CDR3. The germline gives CDR1 SGHTA, CDR2 FQGNSA. The trim removed 5 bases at V and 0 bases at J, leaving 4 bases unmatched. The CDR3 nucleotides are TGTGCCAGCAGCCTACAGCGGGACTCCTACAATGAGCAGTTCTTC. Protein: CASSLQRDSYNEQFF. Using reference TRBV7-2 and TRBJ2-1 for the parts outside the CDR3, the full variable domain is GAGVSQSPSNKVTEKGKDVELRCDPISGHTALYWYRQSLGQGLEFLIYFQGNSAPDKSGLPSDRFSAERTGGSVSTLTIQRTQQEDSAVYLCASSLQRDSYNEQFFGPGTRLTVL.

V is TRBV4-1 and J is TRBJ1-5, with D perhaps TRBD1 (5 bases). The ends were cut back, 0 bases at V and 3 bases at J, with 21 bases in the middle. The CDR3 is 19 residues long. Per the germline V gene, CDR1 is MGHRA and CDR2 is YSYEKL. CDR3 DNA: TGCGCCAGCAGCCAAGACCTCGACAGTAACCTATATAACAATCAGCCCCAGCATTTT. Protein: CASSQDLDSNLYNNQPQHF.

The CDR3, as DNA: TGTGCCACCTGTCCGGGACAGGGGAATGAAAAACTGTTTTTT. Translation: CATCPGQGNEKLFF. The genes are TRBV15 and TRBJ1-4, with TRBD1 matching 10 bases. CDR1 is LNHNV and CDR2 is YYDKDF in the germline V gene (reference sequence). The CDR3 runs 14 residues. Trimming at V came to 8 bases and at J to 5 bases, leaving 5 bases not matched to a gene.

This rearrangement joins TRBV4-1 to TRBJ1-5, with D possibly being TRBD1 (5 bases). Germline CDR1 is MGHRA and CDR2 is YSYEKL. Trimming left V 0 bases short and J 5 bases short, with 11 bases between. CDR3 length: 15 residues. The CDR3 sequence: CASSQERQPHQPQHF. The CDR3, as DNA: TGCGCCAGCAGCCAAGAGAGACAGCCCCATCAGCCCCAGCATTTT.

This clone was observed a few times. V gene TRBV14 combines with J gene TRBJ1-1; D unclear. CDR3 length: 13 residues. The V and J ends lost 4 bases and 7 bases respectively, with 13 bases between them. Germline values: CDR1 SGHDN, CDR2 FVKESK. The CDR3 loop reads CASSPLWASEAFF. CDR3 bases: TGTGCCAGCAGCCCCTTATGGGCGAGTGAAGCTTTCTTT.

This clone was detected once. J is TRBJ1-3 and V is TRBV7-9; D gene uncertain. Germline CDR1 is SEHNR and CDR2 is FQNEAQ (reference sequence). CDR3 length equals 15 residues. Trimming cost V 5 bases and J 2 bases, with 13 bases left between them. The CDR3: CASSLGGAAGNTIYF. DNA for the CDR3: TGTGCCAGCAGCCTGGGCGGCGCGGCTGGAAACACCATATATTTT.

The count of this clone is one. This chain joins TRBV30 and TRBJ2-2, with D uncertain. This CDR3 contains 13 residues. V lost 5 bases to trimming and J lost 6 bases, with 13 bases between them. Germline V gives CDR1 GTSNPN, CDR2 SVGIG (reference sequence). In DNA, the CDR3 is TGTGCCTGGTCGGACCCCTGGGCCGGGGAGCTGTTTTTT. Translating gives CAWSDPWAGELFF.

There are a few counts of this clone. The chain uses TRBV11-1 and TRBJ2-2; D perhaps matches TRBD2 (5 bases). The CDR3 has 19 amino acids. Germline loops: CDR1 SGHAT, CDR2 FQDESV (reference sequence). The V end was cut by 4 bases, the J end by 5 bases, with 26 bases between. The CDR3, as DNA: TGTGCCAGCAGCTCGTCCCCCTTCATCCGACGGGCGGGTACCGGGGAGCTGTTTTTT. Residues: CASSSSPFIRRAGTGELFF.

The J gene is TRBJ2-1, the V gene TRBV7-9; 8 bases map to TRBD2. The CDR3 loop spans 16 amino acids. The V and J ends lost 0 bases and 3 bases, in that order; junction bases with no gene match: 4. CDR1 and CDR2 from the germline V gene are SEHNR and FQNEAQ (reference sequence). CDR3 sequence (DNA): TGTGCCAGCAGCTTAGCGATCAGCGGGAGCTACAATGAGCAGTTCTTC. Translated: CASSLAISGSYNEQFF.

This clone appeared a few times. The CDR3 DNA sequence: TGCGCCAGCAGCTCGGGGGACACCACGGGGGAGACCCAGTACTTC. This translates into CASSSGDTTGETQYF. The rearrangement uses TRBV5-1 and TRBJ2-5; tentatively, D is TRBD1 or TRBD2 (6 bases each). Germline CDR1 is SGHRS and CDR2 is YFSETQ. V dropped 3 bases and J dropped 5 bases, with 17 bases sitting between them. The CDR3 is 15 amino acids.

Notes on this clone: At one end, the junction sequence differs from germline, possibly due to a read error. The genes are TRBV28 and TRBJ1-4; D gene unclear. The CDR3 loop spans 14 amino acids. Germline assignment: CDR1 MDHEN and CDR2 SYDVKM. In nucleotides, the CDR3 is TGTGCCAGCAGTTTATCCCAACCCTCCGCAAGGACCTCGTTT. Its translation is CASSLSQPSARTSF.

This clone was seen ten or more times. This sequence joins TRBV28 and TRBJ1-4; TRBD1 agrees at 7 bases. This CDR3 has 17 residues. Germline V CDR1 and CDR2: MDHEN, SYDVKM. With V trimmed by 6 bases and J by 0 bases, 10 bases remained unmatched. The CDR3 DNA reads TGTGCCAGCAGGACCGGGACAGACCTTACAACTAATGAAAAACTGTTTTTT. Protein: CASRTGTDLTTNEKLFF.

This chain connects TRBV6-6 to TRBJ2-7, with 10 bases that match TRBD1. This CDR3 has 16 residues. Germline values: CDR1 MNHNY, CDR2 SVGAGI (reference sequence). J gave up 1 base and V 5 bases, and 8 bases lay outside the gene matches. CDR3 amino acids: CASSPIDRGHSYEQYF. CDR3 DNA sequence: TGTGCCAGCAGTCCTATAGACAGGGGGCATTCCTACGAGCAGTACTTC.

About this clone: The sample contains more than one DNA sequence encoding this CDR3. V and J are TRBV28 and TRBJ1-2; D is unclear. V gave up 7 bases and J gave up 3 bases, with 6 bases separating them. Per the germline V gene, CDR1 is MDHEN and CDR2 is SYDVKM. This CDR3 has 11 amino acids. This CDR3 reads CASTSYYGYTF. In nucleotides, the CDR3 is TGTGCCAGCACGTCATACTATGGCTACACCTTC.

This clone turned up a few times. The chain couples TRBV6-6 to TRBJ2-2, with 8 bases lining up with TRBD2. In germline, CDR1 is MNHNY, CDR2 SVGAGI (reference sequence). The ends lost 8 bases at V and 6 bases at J; junction bases unmatched: 8. The CDR3 extends over 14 amino acids. CDR3 DNA sequence: TGTGCCAGCCAACCAGCGGGAGTGGCCGGGGAGCTGTTTTTT. Translation gives CASQPAGVAGELFF.

This sequence joins TRBV12-2 and TRBJ2-3; the table's TRBD1 call for D was not verified on the DNA. TRBV12-2 has pseudogene status. This CDR3 has 16 residues. The CDR3 loop is CASRLVTGKGPDTQYF. As DNA, the CDR3 is TGTGCAAGTCGCTTAGTTACAGGGAAAGGGCCAGATACGCAGTATTTT.

This chain connects TRBV7-3 to TRBJ2-1, with TRBD2 matching over 9 bases. Germline V gene data show CDR1 as SGHTA and CDR2 as FQGTGA. This CDR3 region has 18 residues. With V trimmed by 1 base and J by 1 base, 8 bases remained unmatched. The CDR3 sequence: CASSLRGAGGLSYNEQFF. The CDR3 nucleotides are TGTGCCAGCAGCTTAAGGGGAGCGGGAGGCCTTTCCTACAATGAGCAGTTCTTC.

This clone was observed a handful of times. This sample includes further DNA sequences coding for the same CDR3. The chain recombines TRBV5-1 with TRBJ2-1; no firm D call. The CDR3 has 15 residues. The V end lost 4 bases, the J end lost 4 bases, and 15 bases lay between the germline ends. Germline CDR1 reads SGHRS; CDR2 reads YFSETQ. CDR3 protein: CASSPDSVGYNEQFF. The CDR3 DNA reads TGCGCCAGCAGCCCGGATTCCGTGGGGTACAATGAGCAGTTCTTC.

In regard to this clone: Other DNA variants within this sample encode the same CDR3. This CDR3 reads CASSFGGSYNEQFF. The CDR3 DNA is TGTGCCAGCAGCTTTGGCGGGAGCTACAATGAGCAGTTCTTC. V usage is TRBV11-3 and J usage is TRBJ2-1; 7 positions agree with TRBD2. The CDR3 consists of 14 residues. The V gene's germline CDR1 is SGHNT and CDR2 YENEEA. V shed 3 bases and J 3 bases; nucleotides not matched to a gene: 2.

In its sample, this clone was seen a few times. The germline gene is not matched at one end of the junction; a read error may be the cause. V and J are TRBV27 and TRBJ1-4; D might be TRBD1 (5 bases). This CDR3 spans 15 amino acids. Germline V gene lookup returns CDR1 MNHEY and CDR2 SMNVEV (reference sequence). CDR3 in amino acids: CASSLSSDMRRKLFF. In nucleotides, the CDR3 is TGTGCCAGCAGTCTATCATCGGACATGCGACGGAAACTGTTTTTT.

The V and J genes are TRBV7-9 and TRBJ2-7; TRBD2 matches at 11 bases. This CDR3 region has 16 residues. Germline trimming cut 5 bases from V and 5 bases from J; bases unmatched to any gene: 11. In germline, CDR1 is SEHNR, CDR2 FQNEAQ (reference sequence). The CDR3 spells CASSQGDSGRVDEQYF. DNA for the CDR3: TGTGCCAGCAGCCAAGGTGATAGCGGGAGGGTCGACGAGCAGTACTTC.

The J gene is TRBJ1-1, the V gene TRBV19; possibly TRBD1 for D (6 bases). The germline V gene has CDR1 LNHDA and CDR2 SQIVND (reference sequence). CDR3 length equals 15 residues. V lost 3 bases and J 5 bases, leaving 16 bases between the germline ends. In DNA, the CDR3 is TGTGCCAGTAGTATGAGCGACAGGATAGGAACTGAAGCTTTCTTT. It encodes CASSMSDRIGTEAFF.

The gene calls are TRBV6-6 and TRBJ1-5; tentative D call: TRBD1 (6 bases). The CDR3 loop spans 14 amino acids. Per germline, CDR1 MNHNY and CDR2 SVGAGI (reference sequence). The germline V and J ends were trimmed by 6 bases and 2 bases, with 11 bases remaining between them. The CDR3 region has the DNA TGTGCCAGCAGGACGGGGGGCGGCAATCAGCCCCAGCATTTT. It translates to CASRTGGGNQPQHF.

Comment on this clone: Other DNA sequences in this sample translate to the same CDR3. The chain has TRBV9 and TRBJ1-5; TRBD1 aligns across 8 bases. This CDR3 contains 15 residues. V gave up 3 bases and J gave up 2 bases; unmatched junction bases: 4. Germline CDR1 is SGDLS and CDR2 is YYNGEE. The CDR3 is CASSAGQGGNQPQHF. Here the CDR3 DNA reads TGTGCCAGCAGCGCTGGACAGGGTGGCAATCAGCCCCAGCATTTT.

The chain links TRBV11-2 to TRBJ2-5, with 7 bases fitting TRBD1. Germline loops: CDR1 SGHAT, CDR2 FQNNGV. The V segment lost 6 bases and the J segment 3 bases; nucleotides outside the gene matches: 13. This CDR3 is 16 amino acids long. CDR3 protein: CASRAFGLGQKETQYF. CDR3 coding DNA: TGTGCCAGCAGAGCGTTTGGGTTGGGACAGAAAGAGACCCAGTACTTC.

This sequence joins TRBV28 and TRBJ1-5, with a possible D match to TRBD1 (6 bases). This CDR3 is 14 amino acids long. Germline V CDR1 and CDR2: MDHEN, SYDVKM. V was clipped by 3 bases and J by 3 bases, with 9 bases between them. The CDR3 bases are TGTGCCAGCAGTTTTGGGACACCCAATCAGCCCCAGCATTTT. Translating gives CASSFGTPNQPQHF.

The chain is built from TRBV19 and TRBJ1-2; D is perhaps TRBD1 (6 bases). Germline-derived CDR1 and CDR2 are LNHDA and SQIVND (reference sequence). The CDR3 length is 13 residues. V was pared by 7 bases and J by 0 bases, with 9 bases between. The CDR3 loop is CASKWTANYGYTF. CDR3 nucleotide sequence: TGTGCCAGTAAGTGGACAGCTAACTATGGCTACACCTTC.

A word on this clone: The same CDR3 also results from other DNA sequences found in this sample. The chain employs TRBV5-1 and TRBJ1-1; 8 nucleotides line up with TRBD1. Germline assignment: CDR1 SGHRS and CDR2 YFSETQ. After removal of 1 base from V and 0 bases from J, the junction contained 2 bases not matched to a gene. The CDR3 sequence is 15 residues long. CDR3 residues: CASSLTGGVNTEAFF. CDR3 sequence (DNA): TGCGCCAGCAGCTTGACAGGGGGGGTGAACACTGAAGCTTTCTTT.

Here the CDR3 DNA reads TGTGCCAGCAGCTCTCCGGGACTAGCGGGATCCTTTTCCTACGAGCAGTACTTC. Translated: CASSSPGLAGSFSYEQYF. This chain links TRBV7-6 with TRBJ2-7, with TRBD2 identical over 13 bases. Germline loops: CDR1 SGHVS, CDR2 FNYEAQ. The CDR3 is 18 residues long. The ends lost 4 bases at V and 1 base at J; junction bases unmatched: 10.

V and J are TRBV7-9 and TRBJ2-7, with TRBD1 matching 7 bases. V gave up 5 bases and J gave up 3 bases; unmatched junction bases: 7. Per germline, CDR1 SEHNR and CDR2 FQNEAQ (reference sequence). The CDR3 is 14 residues long. CDR3: CASSPSGQNYEQYF. The CDR3 DNA reads TGTGCCAGCAGCCCATCGGGACAGAACTACGAGCAGTACTTC.

The chain has TRBV4-1 and TRBJ2-7; TRBD2 matches at 8 bases. CDR1 MGHRA and CDR2 YSYEKL come from the germline V gene. V dropped 1 base and J dropped 0; count of bases not matched to a gene: 11. This CDR3 region has 18 residues. The CDR3 protein is CASSQVVGAGGRSYEQYF. DNA of the CDR3: TGCGCCAGCAGCCAAGTGGTAGGGGCGGGAGGTCGCTCCTACGAGCAGTACTTC.

Only one count was recorded for this clone. V gene TRBV6-1 combines with J gene TRBJ1-5; 7 nucleotides agree with TRBD1. The trim removed 7 bases at V and 3 bases at J, leaving 9 bases unmatched. Germline V gene lookup returns CDR1 MNHNS and CDR2 SASEGT. This CDR3 spans 15 amino acids. In DNA, the CDR3 is TGTGCCAGCAAACCACACGGGACAGTCAATCAGCCCCAGCATTTT. This translates into CASKPHGTVNQPQHF.